This paragraph covers one T cell receptor (beta chain) sequence. Its antigen is currently unknown. CDR3 size: 18 residues. CDR1 and CDR2 from the germline V gene are SGHAT and FQDESV (reference sequence). After removal of 5 bases from V and 0 bases from J, the junction contained 15 bases not matched to a gene. The source of the sample is a study of response to subunit inactivated influenza vaccine. Study observations and caveats: Authors suggested each seasonal influenza vaccination recruits few new T cells.

In TCRdb, the RT-PCR reads were re-called with MiXCR into one record per CDR3 protein. Of about 480,000 distinct CDR3 sequences listed, roughly 13% were seen once; the top ten hold about an eighth. This TCR derives from a man between 45 and 60 years old who received an inactivated influenza vaccine. The sequences come from PBMCs from blood, collected roughly 46 days after vaccination. The V call is TRBV11-1, the J call TRBJ1-1; 7 bases map to TRBD1. The CDR3 spells CASSLWTGLTLMNTEAFF. The CDR3 DNA reads as TGTGCCAGCAGCCTGTGGACAGGACTAACGTTAATGAACACTGAAGCTTTCTTT.